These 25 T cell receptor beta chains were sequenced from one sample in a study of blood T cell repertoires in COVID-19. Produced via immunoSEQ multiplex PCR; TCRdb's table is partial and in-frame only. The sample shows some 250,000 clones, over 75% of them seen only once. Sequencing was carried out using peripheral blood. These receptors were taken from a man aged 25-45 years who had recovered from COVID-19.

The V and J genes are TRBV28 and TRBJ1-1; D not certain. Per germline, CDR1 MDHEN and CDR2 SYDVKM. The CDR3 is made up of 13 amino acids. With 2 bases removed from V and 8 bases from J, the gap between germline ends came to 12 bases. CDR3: CASSLIEDSEAFF. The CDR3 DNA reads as TGTGCCAGCAGTTTAATAGAGGACTCCGAAGCTTTCTTT. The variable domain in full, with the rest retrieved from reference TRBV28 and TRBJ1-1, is DVKVTQSSRYLVKRTGEKVFLECVQDMDHENMFWYRQDPGLGLRLIYFSYDVKMKEKGDIPEGYSVSREKKERFSLILESASTNQTSMYLCASSLIEDSEAFFGQGTRLTVV.

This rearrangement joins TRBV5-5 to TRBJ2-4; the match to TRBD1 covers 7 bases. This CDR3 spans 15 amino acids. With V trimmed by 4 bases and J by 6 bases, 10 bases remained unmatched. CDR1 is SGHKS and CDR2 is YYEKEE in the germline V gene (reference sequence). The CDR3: CASSGGQMVSNIQYF. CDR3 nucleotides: TGTGCCAGCAGCGGGGGACAGATGGTATCAAACATTCAGTACTTC.

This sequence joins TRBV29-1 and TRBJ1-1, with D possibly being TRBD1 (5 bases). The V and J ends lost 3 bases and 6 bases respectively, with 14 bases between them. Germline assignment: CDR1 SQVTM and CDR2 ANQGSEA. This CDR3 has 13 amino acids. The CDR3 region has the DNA TGCAGCGTTGAGGTCAGGGAAGGGGCTGAAGCTTTCTTT. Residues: CSVEVREGAEAFF.

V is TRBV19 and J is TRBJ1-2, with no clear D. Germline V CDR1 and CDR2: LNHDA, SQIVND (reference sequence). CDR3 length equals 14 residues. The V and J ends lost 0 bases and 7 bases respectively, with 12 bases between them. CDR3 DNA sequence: TGTGCCAGTAGTATAGATCGAGGAGGTGGTGGCTACACCTTC. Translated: CASSIDRGGGGYTF.

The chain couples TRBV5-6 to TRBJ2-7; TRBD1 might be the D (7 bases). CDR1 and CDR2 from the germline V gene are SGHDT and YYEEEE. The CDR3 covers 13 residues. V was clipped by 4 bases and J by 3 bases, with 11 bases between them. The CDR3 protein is CASSPGDSYEQYF. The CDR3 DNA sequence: TGTGCCAGCAGCCCGGGGGACAGCTACGAGCAGTACTTC. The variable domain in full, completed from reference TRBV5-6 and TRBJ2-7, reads DAGVTQSPTHLIKTRGQQVTLRCSPKSGHDTVSWYQQALGQGPQFIFQYYEEEERQRGNFPDRFSGHQFPNYSSELNVNALLLGDSALYLCASSPGDSYEQYFGPGTRLTVT.

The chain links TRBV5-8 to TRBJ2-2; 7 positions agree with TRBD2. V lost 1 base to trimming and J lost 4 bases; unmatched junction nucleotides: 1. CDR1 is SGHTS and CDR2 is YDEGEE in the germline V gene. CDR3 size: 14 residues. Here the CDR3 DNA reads TGTGCCAGCAGCTTGCGCGGGAGCACCGGGGAGCTGTTTTTT. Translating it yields CASSLRGSTGELFF.

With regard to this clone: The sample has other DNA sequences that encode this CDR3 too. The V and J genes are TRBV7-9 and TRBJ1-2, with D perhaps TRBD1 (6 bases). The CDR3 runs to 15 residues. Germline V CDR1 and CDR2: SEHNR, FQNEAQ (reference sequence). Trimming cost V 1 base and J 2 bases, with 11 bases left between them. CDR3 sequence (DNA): TGTGCCAGCAGCTTAGGACAGGCCCGAAACTATGGCTACACCTTC. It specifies CASSLGQARNYGYTF.

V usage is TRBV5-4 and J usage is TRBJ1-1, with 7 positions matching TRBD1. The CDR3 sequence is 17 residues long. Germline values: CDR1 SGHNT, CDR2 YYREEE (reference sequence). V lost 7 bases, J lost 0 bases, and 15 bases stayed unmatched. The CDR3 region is CASGTTKTGSVNTEAFF. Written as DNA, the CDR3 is TGTGCCAGCGGGACGACGAAGACAGGGTCGGTGAACACTGAAGCTTTCTTT.

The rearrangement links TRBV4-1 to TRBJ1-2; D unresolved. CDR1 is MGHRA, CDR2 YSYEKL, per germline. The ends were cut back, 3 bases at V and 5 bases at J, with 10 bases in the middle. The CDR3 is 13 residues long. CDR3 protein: CASSQQTGYGYTF. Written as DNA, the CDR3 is TGCGCCAGCAGCCAGCAGACGGGGTATGGCTACACCTTC.

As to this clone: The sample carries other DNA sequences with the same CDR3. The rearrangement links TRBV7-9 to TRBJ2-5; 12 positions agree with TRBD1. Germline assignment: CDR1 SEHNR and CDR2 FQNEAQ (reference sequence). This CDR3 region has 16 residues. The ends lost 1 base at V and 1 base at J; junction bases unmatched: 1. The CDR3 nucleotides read TGTGCCAGCAGCTTAGGGGACAGGGGGCTCCAAGAGACCCAGTACTTC. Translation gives CASSLGDRGLQETQYF.

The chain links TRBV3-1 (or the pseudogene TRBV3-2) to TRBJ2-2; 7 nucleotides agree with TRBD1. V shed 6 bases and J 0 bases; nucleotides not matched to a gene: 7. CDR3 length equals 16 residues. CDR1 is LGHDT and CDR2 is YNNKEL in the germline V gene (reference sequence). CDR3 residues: CASRPWDRPNTGELFF. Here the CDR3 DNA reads TGTGCCAGCAGGCCATGGGACAGACCGAACACCGGGGAGCTGTTTTTT.

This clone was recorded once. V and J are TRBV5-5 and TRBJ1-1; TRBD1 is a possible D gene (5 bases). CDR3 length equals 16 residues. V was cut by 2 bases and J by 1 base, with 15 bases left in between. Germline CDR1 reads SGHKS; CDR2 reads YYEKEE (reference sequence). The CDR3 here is CASSFILGGANTEAFF. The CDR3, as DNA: TGTGCCAGCAGCTTCATCCTGGGAGGGGCGAACACTGAAGCTTTCTTT.

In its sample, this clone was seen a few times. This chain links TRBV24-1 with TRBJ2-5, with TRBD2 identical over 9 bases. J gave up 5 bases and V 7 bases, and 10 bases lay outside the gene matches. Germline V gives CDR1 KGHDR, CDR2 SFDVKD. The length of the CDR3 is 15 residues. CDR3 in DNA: TGTGCCACCAGCCATGGGTCTAGCGGGGTGGAGACCCAGTACTTC. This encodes CATSHGSSGVETQYF.

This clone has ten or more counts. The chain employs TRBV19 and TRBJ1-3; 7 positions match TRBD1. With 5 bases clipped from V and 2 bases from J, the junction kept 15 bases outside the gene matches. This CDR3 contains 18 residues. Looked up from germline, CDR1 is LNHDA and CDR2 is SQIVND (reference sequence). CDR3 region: CASSRSRGQPGPGNTIYF. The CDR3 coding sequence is TGTGCCAGTAGTCGATCTAGGGGACAGCCTGGACCTGGAAACACCATATATTTT.

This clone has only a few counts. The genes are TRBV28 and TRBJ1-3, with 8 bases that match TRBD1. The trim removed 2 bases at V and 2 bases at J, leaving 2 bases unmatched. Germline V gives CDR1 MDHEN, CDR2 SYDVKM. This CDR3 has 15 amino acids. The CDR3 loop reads CASSLPQGAGNTIYF. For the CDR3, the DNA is TGTGCCAGCAGTTTACCACAGGGGGCTGGAAACACCATATATTTT.

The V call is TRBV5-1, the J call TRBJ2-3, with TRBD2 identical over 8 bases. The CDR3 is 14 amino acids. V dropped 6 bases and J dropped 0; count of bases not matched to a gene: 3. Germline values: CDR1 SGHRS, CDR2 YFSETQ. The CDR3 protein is CASTGGASTDTQYF. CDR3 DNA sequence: TGCGCCAGCACGGGGGGGGCGAGCACAGATACGCAGTATTTT.

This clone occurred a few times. The CDR3 here is CSVAGGAEEQYF. DNA for the CDR3: TGCAGCGTTGCAGGGGGCGCGGAGGAGCAGTACTTC. J is TRBJ2-7 and V is TRBV29-1; 8 bases line up with TRBD1. The CDR3 covers 12 residues. Germline V lookup: CDR1 SQVTM, CDR2 ANQGSEA. Trimming took 4 bases from V and 7 from J; bases not matched to a gene: 6.

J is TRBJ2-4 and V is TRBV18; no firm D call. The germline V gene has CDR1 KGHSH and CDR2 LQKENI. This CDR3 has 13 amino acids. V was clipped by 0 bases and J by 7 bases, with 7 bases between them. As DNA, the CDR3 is TGTGCCAGCTCACCACCTAGCCGCAACATTCAGTACTTC. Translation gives CASSPPSRNIQYF.

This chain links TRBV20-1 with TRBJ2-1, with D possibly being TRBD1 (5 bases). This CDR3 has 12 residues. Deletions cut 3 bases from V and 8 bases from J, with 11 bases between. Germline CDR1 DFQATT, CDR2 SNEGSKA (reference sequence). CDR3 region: CSASRGFYEQFF. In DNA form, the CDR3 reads TGCAGTGCTAGTAGGGGATTCTATGAGCAGTTCTTC.

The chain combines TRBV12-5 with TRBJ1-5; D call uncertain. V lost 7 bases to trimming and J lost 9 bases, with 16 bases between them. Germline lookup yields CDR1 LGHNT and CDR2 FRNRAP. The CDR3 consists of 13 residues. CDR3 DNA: TGTGCTAGTGACCTCCTCGGGGTGGGGCCCCAGCATTTT. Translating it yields CASDLLGVGPQHF.

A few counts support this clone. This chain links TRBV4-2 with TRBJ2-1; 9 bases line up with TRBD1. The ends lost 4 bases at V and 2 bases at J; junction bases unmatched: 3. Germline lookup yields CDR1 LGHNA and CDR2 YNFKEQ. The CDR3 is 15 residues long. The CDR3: CASSPDRGAYNEQFF. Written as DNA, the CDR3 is TGTGCCAGCAGCCCGGACAGGGGAGCCTACAATGAGCAGTTCTTC.

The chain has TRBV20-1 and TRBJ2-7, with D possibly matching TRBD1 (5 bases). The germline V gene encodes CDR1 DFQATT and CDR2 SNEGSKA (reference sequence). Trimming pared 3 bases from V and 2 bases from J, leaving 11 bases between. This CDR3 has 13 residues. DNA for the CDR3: TGCAGTGCTAGTTGGGCAGGGCCCTACGAGCAGTACGTC. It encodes CSASWAGPYEQYV.

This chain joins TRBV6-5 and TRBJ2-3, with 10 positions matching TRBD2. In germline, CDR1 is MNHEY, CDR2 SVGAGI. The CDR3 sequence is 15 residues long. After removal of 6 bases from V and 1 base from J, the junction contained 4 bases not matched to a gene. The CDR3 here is CASRNLAGGTDTQYF. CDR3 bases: TGTGCCAGCAGAAATCTAGCGGGGGGCACAGATACGCAGTATTTT.

CDR3 loop: CASSLGGTGNGYTF. CDR3 DNA sequence: TGTGCCAGCAGTTTAGGGGGTACAGGGAATGGCTACACCTTC. The chain has TRBV28 and TRBJ1-2; tentative D call: TRBD1 (6 bases). CDR1 is MDHEN, CDR2 SYDVKM, per germline. Trimming left V 2 bases short and J 6 bases short, with 13 bases between. The CDR3 length is 14 residues.

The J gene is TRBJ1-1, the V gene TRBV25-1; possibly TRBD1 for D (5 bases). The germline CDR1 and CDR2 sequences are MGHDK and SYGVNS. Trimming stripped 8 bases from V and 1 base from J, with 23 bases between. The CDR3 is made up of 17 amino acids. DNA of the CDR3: TGTGCCAGCCACGCGCCCCCAGGGCGGGGGGGGAACACTGAAGCTTTCTTT. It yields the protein CASHAPPGRGGNTEAFF.